Listed below are T cell receptor beta chains from one sample, sequenced in a study of blood T cells in healthy people across ages. From the 5' RACE reads, TCRdb called clonotypes with MiXCR, one entry per CDR3 protein. The sample yields fewer than 2 million distinct CDR3 sequences, 39% seen once. Sequenced material: blood. These receptors all come from a human donor in good health. Each CDR3 is given with its conserved first and last residue. The D gene is left open where the match is weak. For some rows the clone size is stated as once, few or many, or as a class when expanded; others skip it.

d_call	v_call	clone_size	j_call	cdr3_nt	cdr3_aa
.	TRBV5-6	.	TRBJ1-1	TGTGCCAGCAGCTTTTACAGGGACCCGAACACTGAAGCTTTCTTT	CASSFYRDPNTEAFF
.	TRBV27	.	TRBJ1-1	TGTGCCAGCAGTTCCTCACAGGGACGGGAGTACACTGAAGCTTTCTTT	CASSSSQGREYTEAFF
TRBD2	TRBV5-1	.	TRBJ2-7	TGCGCCAGCAGCTCGCAAGCGGGGGGTGTTGATGAGCAGTACTTC	CASSSQAGGVDEQYF
.	TRBV9	few	TRBJ2-5	TGTGCCAGCAGCGTAGGTCAGGGGAGGGGGCAAGAGACCCAGTACTTC	CASSVGQGRGQETQYF
.	TRBV29-1	few	TRBJ1-2	TGCAGCGTCCCAAAAGGGGGGGCCCCCCATGGCTACACCTTC	CSVPKGGAPHGYTF
TRBD2	TRBV19	.	TRBJ2-2	TGTGCCAGTAGTGCTCAGCGGGGGGGCCGTGGCGGGGAGCTGTTTTTT	CASSAQRGGRGGELFF
TRBD2	TRBV12-3/TRBV12-4	.	TRBJ2-7	TGTGCCAGCAGTTTGGATAGCGGGGGGTTCCACGAGCAGTACTTC	CASSLDSGGFHEQYF
.	TRBV29-1	.	TRBJ1-5	TGCAGCGTTGTCGTTCAGGGCAGTCAGCCCCAGCATTTT	CSVVVQGSQPQHF
TRBD1	TRBV7-2	.	TRBJ2-7	TGTGCCAGCAGCCCCTCTTTCGGGACAGGGCTCTACGAGCAGTACTTC	CASSPSFGTGLYEQYF
TRBD1	TRBV2	few	TRBJ1-5	TGTGCCAGCAGTACGACAGGGGAAAGCAATCAGCCCCAGCATTTT	CASSTTGESNQPQHF